A selection of T cell receptor beta chains follows, all from one sample in a study of cytomegalovirus exposure and HLA in healthy donors. Libraries were prepared by immunoSEQ multiplex PCR; TCRdb keeps only in-frame clonotypes and omits some of them. The repertoire includes about 130,000 clones, under 85% of them detected once, and approximately 3.1% sits in the top ten. The specimen was PBMCs. The receptors here all came from a young man in good health and CMV-seronegative. CDR3s include the opening cysteine and the closing phenylalanine or tryptophan. Fields, in order: D gene, J gene, clone size, V gene, CDR3 protein, CDR3 DNA. The D gene is left open where the match is weak. Clone size is given for some rows only: seen once, a few or many times, or a class if the clone is expanded.

D gene: TRBD1
J gene: TRBJ1-4
clone size: -
V gene: TRBV6-1
CDR3 protein: CASSPGTGVAEKLFF
CDR3 DNA: TGTGCCAGCAGCCCTGGGACAGGCGTTGCGGAGAAACTGTTTTTT

D gene: -
J gene: TRBJ2-5
clone size: -
V gene: TRBV18
CDR3 protein: CASSPDRGNLGTQYF
CDR3 DNA: TGTGCCAGCTCACCAGACCGCGGCAACCTCGGGACCCAGTACTTC

D gene: TRBD2
J gene: TRBJ2-7
clone size: -
V gene: TRBV28
CDR3 protein: CASSFPRGSGLAEYEQYF
CDR3 DNA: TGTGCCAGCAGCTTCCCCCGAGGTTCGGGACTAGCGGAATACGAGCAGTACTTC

D gene: TRBD1
J gene: TRBJ2-7
clone size: -
V gene: TRBV30
CDR3 protein: CAWGDRGTYEQYF
CDR3 DNA: TGTGCCTGGGGGGACAGGGGCACCTACGAGCAGTACTTC

D gene: -
J gene: TRBJ1-3
clone size: -
V gene: TRBV5-6
CDR3 protein: CASSLIGSSGGSGNTIYF
CDR3 DNA: TGTGCCAGCAGCTTGATTGGGTCTTCGGGAGGCTCTGGAAACACCATATATTTT

D gene: -
J gene: TRBJ1-4
clone size: -
V gene: TRBV2
CDR3 protein: CASGEGPTNEKLFF
CDR3 DNA: TGTGCCAGCGGTGAAGGGCCTACTAATGAAAAACTGTTTTTT

D gene: TRBD1
J gene: TRBJ1-1
clone size: -
V gene: TRBV13
CDR3 protein: CASSTGTGVHEAFF
CDR3 DNA: TGTGCCAGCAGCACCGGGACAGGTGTCCATGAAGCTTTCTTT

D gene: TRBD2
J gene: TRBJ2-5
clone size: -
V gene: TRBV9
CDR3 protein: CASSVMGGRFVETQYF
CDR3 DNA: TGTGCCAGCAGCGTAATGGGCGGGAGATTTGTGGAGACCCAGTACTTC

D gene: -
J gene: TRBJ2-7
clone size: -
V gene: TRBV4-1
CDR3 protein: CASSQVADSYEQYF
CDR3 DNA: TGCGCCAGCAGCCAAGTGGCAGACTCCTACGAGCAGTACTTC

D gene: -
J gene: TRBJ1-1
clone size: -
V gene: TRBV29-1
CDR3 protein: CSVGSGWDTEAFF
CDR3 DNA: TGCAGCGTTGGGTCAGGCTGGGACACTGAAGCTTTCTTT

D gene: -
J gene: TRBJ2-3
clone size: -
V gene: TRBV6-1
CDR3 protein: CASTPPSADTQYF
CDR3 DNA: TGTGCCAGCACCCCCCCTAGCGCAGATACGCAGTATTTT

D gene: -
J gene: TRBJ2-1
clone size: -
V gene: TRBV7-9
CDR3 protein: CASTPGPSSYNEQFF
CDR3 DNA: TGTGCCAGCACCCCAGGGCCGTCCTCTTACAATGAGCAGTTCTTC

D gene: TRBD1
J gene: TRBJ1-1
clone size: -
V gene: TRBV19
CDR3 protein: CASSGTGGTEAFF
CDR3 DNA: TGTGCCAGTAGCGGGACAGGGGGCACTGAAGCTTTCTTT

D gene: -
J gene: TRBJ2-7
clone size: -
V gene: TRBV7-2
CDR3 protein: CASSLDGTIYEQYF
CDR3 DNA: TGTGCCAGCAGCTTAGATGGGACAATCTACGAGCAGTACTTC

D gene: TRBD1
J gene: TRBJ1-1
clone size: -
V gene: TRBV2
CDR3 protein: CASTSRDRNTEAFF
CDR3 DNA: TGTGCCAGCACCTCCCGGGACAGGAACACTGAAGCTTTCTTT

D gene: TRBD1
J gene: TRBJ1-4
clone size: -
V gene: TRBV5-5
CDR3 protein: CASSLGTATNEKLFF
CDR3 DNA: TGTGCCAGCAGCTTAGGGACAGCAACTAATGAAAAACTGTTTTTT

D gene: -
J gene: TRBJ2-5
clone size: -
V gene: TRBV6-1
CDR3 protein: CASSELPNRVETQYF
CDR3 DNA: TGTGCCAGCAGTGAGTTGCCTAACCGGGTTGAGACCCAGTACTTC

D gene: TRBD2
J gene: TRBJ2-1
clone size: -
V gene: TRBV5-1
CDR3 protein: CASRREGRYNEQFF
CDR3 DNA: TGCGCCAGCAGGCGGGAGGGACGCTACAATGAGCAGTTCTTC

D gene: -
J gene: TRBJ1-1
clone size: -
V gene: TRBV11-3
CDR3 protein: CASSLLTGTEAFF
CDR3 DNA: TGTGCCAGCAGCCTCTTAACAGGGACTGAAGCTTTCTTT

D gene: -
J gene: TRBJ1-1
clone size: few
V gene: TRBV7-6
CDR3 protein: CASSLFLESPEAFF
CDR3 DNA: TGTGCCAGCAGCTTATTTTTAGAGAGCCCTGAAGCTTTCTTT

D gene: -
J gene: TRBJ1-2
clone size: -
V gene: TRBV5-5
CDR3 protein: CASSLTEQTYGYTF
CDR3 DNA: TGTGCCAGCAGCTTAACGGAACAGACCTATGGCTACACCTTC

D gene: TRBD1
J gene: TRBJ1-1
clone size: -
V gene: TRBV7-3
CDR3 protein: CASSSGGTGGNPEAFF
CDR3 DNA: TGTGCCAGCAGCTCCGGAGGGACAGGGGGTAATCCTGAAGCTTTCTTT

D gene: TRBD2
J gene: TRBJ2-3
clone size: once
V gene: TRBV5-1
CDR3 protein: CASSLGGLAGGSPSTDTQYF
CDR3 DNA: TGCGCCAGCAGCTTGGGGGGGCTAGCGGGGGGCTCCCCTTCCACAGATACGCAGTATTTT

D gene: TRBD2
J gene: TRBJ2-7
clone size: once
V gene: TRBV7-2
CDR3 protein: CASSSGGESSHEQYF
CDR3 DNA: TGTGCCAGCAGCTCGGGGGGGGAGTCGTCCCACGAGCAGTACTTC

D gene: -
J gene: TRBJ1-6
clone size: -
V gene: TRBV7-2
CDR3 protein: CASSSDPGDSPLHF
CDR3 DNA: TGTGCCAGCAGCTCAGACCCAGGGGATTCACCCCTCCACTTT

D gene: -
J gene: TRBJ2-3
clone size: once
V gene: TRBV6-5
CDR3 protein: CASSRGWTDTQYF
CDR3 DNA: TGTGCCAGCAGTAGAGGTTGGACAGATACGCAGTATTTT

D gene: TRBD1
J gene: TRBJ1-2
clone size: -
V gene: TRBV2
CDR3 protein: CASSAGTGFYGYTF
CDR3 DNA: TGTGCCAGCAGCGCGGGGACAGGGTTCTATGGCTACACCTTC

D gene: TRBD2
J gene: TRBJ2-7
clone size: -
V gene: TRBV4-2
CDR3 protein: CASSQEPFAGDGYEQYF
CDR3 DNA: TGTGCCAGCAGCCAAGAACCCTTTGCGGGAGATGGCTACGAGCAGTACTTC

D gene: TRBD2
J gene: TRBJ2-3
clone size: -
V gene: TRBV6-5
CDR3 protein: CASRRGGSLTDTQYF
CDR3 DNA: TGTGCCAGCAGACGGGGGGGAAGTCTCACAGATACGCAGTATTTT

D gene: -
J gene: TRBJ2-1
clone size: -
V gene: TRBV5-1
CDR3 protein: CASRLMEGSNEQFF
CDR3 DNA: TGCGCCAGCAGATTGATGGAGGGATCCAATGAGCAGTTCTTC

D gene: -
J gene: TRBJ2-1
clone size: -
V gene: TRBV7-2
CDR3 protein: CASSLAEGGYNEQFF
CDR3 DNA: TGTGCCAGCAGCTTAGCCGAGGGAGGCTACAATGAGCAGTTCTTC

D gene: -
J gene: TRBJ1-2
clone size: few
V gene: TRBV29-1
CDR3 protein: CSVAPTPGGDHGYTF
CDR3 DNA: TGCAGCGTTGCGCCCACGCCGGGGGGGGACCATGGCTACACCTTC

D gene: -
J gene: TRBJ1-2
clone size: -
V gene: TRBV19
CDR3 protein: CASSASGLPRVGANYGYTF
CDR3 DNA: TGCGCCAGTAGTGCCTCGGGACTCCCCCGGGTCGGAGCTAACTATGGCTACACCTTC

D gene: -
J gene: TRBJ2-5
clone size: -
V gene: TRBV11-1
CDR3 protein: CASSLLAGQETQYF
CDR3 DNA: TGTGCCAGCAGCTTATTGGCCGGGCAAGAGACCCAGTACTTC

D gene: -
J gene: TRBJ2-5
clone size: -
V gene: TRBV6-5
CDR3 protein: CASSLDSPGETQYF
CDR3 DNA: TGTGCCAGCAGTCTAGACTCCCCCGGGGAGACCCAGTACTTC

D gene: -
J gene: TRBJ1-1
clone size: -
V gene: TRBV7-8
CDR3 protein: CASSLQARGSQGTEAFF
CDR3 DNA: TGTGCCAGCAGCTTACAGGCCCGGGGGTCCCAGGGAACTGAAGCTTTCTTT

D gene: -
J gene: TRBJ1-5
clone size: -
V gene: TRBV30
CDR3 protein: CAWTGQVNQPQHF
CDR3 DNA: TGTGCCTGGACGGGACAAGTCAATCAGCCCCAGCATTTT

D gene: TRBD2
J gene: TRBJ2-1
clone size: -
V gene: TRBV29-1
CDR3 protein: CSGRHSKRGYNEQFF
CDR3 DNA: TGCAGCGGACGACATAGCAAGCGGGGATACAATGAGCAGTTCTTC

D gene: TRBD2
J gene: TRBJ2-5
clone size: -
V gene: TRBV13
CDR3 protein: CASSTGLAAPQETQYF
CDR3 DNA: TGTGCCAGCAGCACAGGACTAGCGGCCCCACAAGAGACCCAGTACTTC

D gene: TRBD1
J gene: TRBJ1-3
clone size: -
V gene: TRBV9
CDR3 protein: CASSVEGQGRNTIYF
CDR3 DNA: TGTGCCAGCAGCGTAGAGGGACAGGGGCGAAACACCATATATTTT

D gene: -
J gene: TRBJ1-5
clone size: -
V gene: TRBV7-8
CDR3 protein: CASSLGPYLSNQPQHF
CDR3 DNA: TGTGCCAGCTCTCTCGGTCCTTACCTGAGCAATCAGCCCCAGCATTTT

D gene: TRBD2
J gene: TRBJ2-7
clone size: -
V gene: TRBV25-1
CDR3 protein: CASRTIAGHQYF
CDR3 DNA: TGTGCCAGCAGAACTATAGCGGGACACCAGTACTTC

D gene: -
J gene: TRBJ2-7
clone size: -
V gene: TRBV7-9
CDR3 protein: CASSWSGEQYF
CDR3 DNA: TGTGCCAGCAGCTGGAGTGGCGAGCAGTACTTC

D gene: -
J gene: TRBJ2-1
clone size: -
V gene: TRBV9
CDR3 protein: CASSPAPRVNEQFF
CDR3 DNA: TGTGCCAGCAGCCCCGCGCCCAGGGTTAATGAGCAGTTCTTC

D gene: TRBD2
J gene: TRBJ2-7
clone size: -
V gene: TRBV15
CDR3 protein: CATSRGGTLIEQYF
CDR3 DNA: TGTGCCACCAGCCGCGGGGGGACCCTAATCGAGCAGTACTTC

D gene: -
J gene: TRBJ2-5
clone size: -
V gene: TRBV4-1
CDR3 protein: CASSQDQVQVRETQYF
CDR3 DNA: TGCGCCAGCAGCCAAGATCAGGTCCAGGTACGGGAGACCCAGTACTTC

D gene: TRBD2
J gene: TRBJ2-3
clone size: -
V gene: TRBV15
CDR3 protein: CATSRGSGRDTQYF
CDR3 DNA: TGTGCCACCAGCAGAGGCAGCGGGAGGGATACGCAGTATTTT

D gene: -
J gene: TRBJ2-2
clone size: once
V gene: TRBV7-3
CDR3 protein: CASRDMRTGELFF
CDR3 DNA: TGTGCCAGCAGGGACATGCGGACGGGGGAGCTGTTTTTT

D gene: -
J gene: TRBJ2-7
clone size: -
V gene: TRBV5-6
CDR3 protein: CASSLVRSPYNVQYF
CDR3 DNA: TGTGCCAGCAGCTTAGTTCGGAGCCCTTACAACGTGCAGTACTTC

D gene: TRBD2
J gene: TRBJ2-1
clone size: once
V gene: TRBV9
CDR3 protein: CASSGSGAGGLYNEQFF
CDR3 DNA: TGTGCCAGCAGCGGCTCGGGGGCGGGGGGGCTTTACAATGAGCAGTTCTTC

D gene: TRBD1
J gene: TRBJ1-2
clone size: -
V gene: TRBV6-5
CDR3 protein: CASRTNRGDNYGYTF
CDR3 DNA: TGTGCCAGCAGAACGAACAGGGGCGATAACTATGGCTACACCTTC